This entry describes one T cell receptor beta chain. This clone was seen a few times. The antigen it binds to is not known. No quality values exist for individual bases; no much larger clone is one base distant. The cohort was made up of 500 to 850 healthy bone marrow donors. At the time of sampling, all cohort members were nominally healthy, though unrecorded immune exposures were likely present. The donor tested CMV seropositive, placing the donor among the 250 to 350 seropositive members of the cohort. Each donor provided a peripheral blood sample, and peripheral blood mononuclear cells were used for TCR beta sequencing. The Qiagen DNeasy Blood Extraction Kit was used to extract genomic DNA from the blood cell samples. The germline V gene encodes CDR1 MNHEY and CDR2 SMNVEV (reference sequence). The CDR3 covers 15 residues, taking in both the cysteine and the phenylalanine. Only CDR3 DNA remains: 45 bases, in frame from the first base. From V the trimming removes 4 bases and from J it removes 7 bases, while the gene matches leave 7 bases of the junction unaccounted for.

The sample comes from a study of cytomegalovirus exposure and HLA in healthy donors listed by TCRdb under 2017. About the full investigation: According to an earlier analysis of 550 to 750 of the donors, 150 million to 200 million T cells yielded some 120 million unique TCR beta sequences and around 300 Gb of sequence data. To predict cytomegalovirus infection status, the study combined high-throughput TCR immunosequencing, statistical association of individual TCRs with disease status, and machine learning. In the later analysis, no new phenotypic data were used to find candidate immune exposures; instead, reliance was placed on TCR beta sequences and their occurrence across donors. Every repertoire in the discovery cohort had been generated on one and the same sequencing platform. Along with the roughly 670-subject first cohort, a separate validation cohort of roughly 110 different subjects was used. About 5 DR-DQ haplotypes were handled as single units for association and clustering, since linkage in the cohort was strong. A later genetic analysis used genome-wide SNP genotypes for 398 of the 666 donors, treating that subset as a discovery cohort. An early release covering roughly 640 HLA-typed donors comprised 250 to 350 gigabases of sequencing data and some 79 million unique TCR sequences. Among some 410 genotyped donors of the cohort, an average of roughly 240,000 unique TCR beta nucleotide sequences were sequenced per donor, roughly 20% of them non-productive. The study used immunosequencing to profile the T cell repertoires of 670 or so subjects and linked those repertoires to cytomegalovirus serostatus. Typing coverage varied by locus: roughly 620-640 donors for A, B, C, DRB1 and DQB1; more than 500 for DQA1; more than 600 for DPA1; more than 450 for DPB1. The study was designed to test whether signatures of past pathogen exposure could be identified by cataloging public T cell receptors. Both class I and class II loci were covered by HLA typing, at four-digit resolution. A later analysis re-examined previously published TCR beta repertoires from 610 or so donors and added high-resolution HLA genotyping to investigate patterns of TCR occurrence. An earlier analysis of several hundred of the donors applied high-throughput TCR beta sequencing to assess whether each TCR beta V gene segment acted as functional or pseudogenic. Alongside the repertoire data, information on donor age, sex, ethnicity and CMV serostatus was compiled. Among the roughly 370 genotyped donors, approximately 82% belonged to the genetic ancestry cluster associated with self-reported Caucasian donors.

On the study overall, not on this receptor specifically: In a later analysis, TCR association rates were found to vary across HLA loci, with the most associated TCRs seen for DRB1 alleles and the fewest for HLA-C alleles. In both the original and validation cohorts, the classifier was reported to diagnose cytomegalovirus status with high specificity and sensitivity. According to a later genetic analysis, donors in an Asian-associated ancestry cluster had fewer N-insertions in productive TCRs than the approximately 670-donor mean. Presence/absence analyses assumed roughly uniform sequencing depth across donors, an assumption that may not hold. In an earlier analysis of roughly 500 of the donors, most TCR beta V segments appeared in productive rearrangements about 87% or about 30% of the time, broadly matching IMGT annotations. The earlier analysis of a few hundred of the donors excluded 15 to 20 rarely observed V segments, including chromosome 9 orphons, because counts were too low. While some public TCRs were present in many individuals, most TCR sequences turned up only very rarely across donors. Most CMV-associated TCR beta chains appeared to be HLA-restricted in a later analysis, and the HLA associations seemed to be driven largely by CMV exposure. In a later genetic analysis, a missense DCLRE1C variant was associated with V-gene and J-gene trimming of TCR beta chains, and the association was replicated in an independent cohort. CMV serostatus was the only immune exposure information available for the cohort. Linkage disequilibrium might explain the correlated functional status among segregating V segments, but an unknown experimental factor could not be ruled out. This cohort had only TCR beta chains sequenced, and the lack of alpha or paired-chain data limited which features could be detected. A later analysis found that HLA-associated TCR beta chains were more clonally expanded and had lower generation probabilities than equally common non-associated chains. In a later analysis, several top co-occurrence clusters were reported to appear linked to parvovirus B19, influenza, CMV and Epstein-Barr virus. Some IMGT-functional V segments, including TRBV6-2 and TRBV6-3, could not be told apart with the 87-base-pair reads, so those segments were excluded. A group of highly shared sequence variants was considered likely to be a technical artifact of the sequencing pipeline. A further reported finding was that TCR beta sequences accurately predicted the HLA-A and HLA-B alleles for most subjects in the first cohort. At a false discovery rate of 0.05, a later analysis linked under 20,000 TCR beta sequences to specific HLA alleles. Assigning TCR associations to individual alleles was difficult when HLA alleles, especially DR and DQ, strongly co-occurred. In the study, about 150 TCR beta chains were listed as associated with cytomegalovirus. It was suggested by the authors that the approach could potentially be generalized to other disease states and immunological phenotypes. Because HLA typing was unavailable for some donors at each locus, only the typed subset was used in association tests. In vitro tests confirmed that a few of the cytomegalovirus-associated TCR beta chains recognize cytomegalovirus antigens.

Library prep was done by the immunoSEQ multiplex PCR assay. For the multiplex PCR, a mixture combining 60 forward primers for TCR Vbeta segments and 13 reverse primers for TCR Jbeta segments was used. The CDR3 region of rearranged TCR beta genes was amplified from genomic DNA with a multiplex PCR assay. On the Illumina HiSeq System, the amplified TCR beta libraries were sequenced as 87-base-pair reads. Under the source paper's analysis protocol: Across the roughly 600 repertoires, a later analysis counted 75 million to 90 million unique TCR beta chains, approximately 12 million of which were shared by at least two donors. To remove PCR and sequencing errors, raw reads were error-corrected and collapsed into unique sequences using a nearest-neighbor algorithm that merged closely related sequences. To assign V, D and J gene segments, CDR3 sequences were aligned to IMGT reference sequences. For a sequence to be retained, at least a six-nucleotide match to both a V gene segment and a J gene segment was required. Rearrangements were called productive when the CDR3 lacked stop codons and stayed in frame with V and J; all others were non-productive. CDR3 was defined by IMGT convention, running from the second conserved V-encoded cysteine to the conserved J-encoded phenylalanine. The earlier analysis of about 610 of the donors excluded any sequence lacking an unambiguous match to a single V gene segment. An earlier analysis of almost 600 of the donors classified V segments as functional when productive rearrangements were above 56.7% and as segregating when the standard deviation between donors was above 5%. A statistical classification framework was built to diagnose cytomegalovirus status from the catalog of TCR beta chain sequences. In a later analysis, TCR nucleotide sequences were compared against IMGT/GENE-DB human TR gene sequences so that V and J genes could be assigned. Using the TCRdist pipeline, a later analysis assigned CDR3 sequences along with most-parsimonious VDJ recombination scenarios. A later analysis defined each TCR beta chain by its CDR3 amino acid sequence plus V-gene family, and excluded reads lacking a unique V-gene family. A later analysis removed 500 to 650 highly shared, low-generation-probability nucleotide sequences to deal with suspected cross-contamination and a sequencing artifact. For each public chain, a later analysis derived a clonal expansion index from normalized ranks of inferred template counts within each repertoire. A later analysis computed generation probabilities with a VDJ recombination model fitted to out-of-frame rearrangements, and checked the results against IGoR. In a later analysis, hypergeometric tests were used to score TCR-TCR, TCR-HLA and TCR-CMV co-occurrence, with a repertoire-size bias correction applied to TCR pairs. To estimate false discovery rates, a later analysis permuted the HLA or CMV assignments 20 times. A later analysis grouped co-occurring TCRs with DBSCAN, adding TCRdist sequence similarity when clustering within HLA-allele-positive subsets. Repertoires with fewer than 30,000 or more than 120,000 public chains, plus five repertoires with anomalous nucleotide sharing, were excluded from co-occurrence clustering. In TCRdb, the immuneACCESS table is reduced to in-frame sequences with V and J assigned. These tables do not hold every clone; where another copy was compared, an unresolved V gene accounts for under half, and the others remain unexplained. The V and J calls and clone size were taken over from that table, and D and trimming were inferred from the DNA. The sample yields around 170,000 clones; 75% to 85% were counted once. 2% to 3% of the sample is in the top ten clones.

Sequencing used PBMCs. This sequence originates from a woman in her 30s in good health and CMV-seropositive. This chain is built from TRBV27 and TRBJ2-1; TRBD2 aligns with 10 central bases. The nucleotide sequence reads as follows: TGTGCCAGCAGTTCGAGCGGGGGGGCCTGGAATGAGCAGTTCTTC. This gives the protein CASSSSGGAWNEQFF.